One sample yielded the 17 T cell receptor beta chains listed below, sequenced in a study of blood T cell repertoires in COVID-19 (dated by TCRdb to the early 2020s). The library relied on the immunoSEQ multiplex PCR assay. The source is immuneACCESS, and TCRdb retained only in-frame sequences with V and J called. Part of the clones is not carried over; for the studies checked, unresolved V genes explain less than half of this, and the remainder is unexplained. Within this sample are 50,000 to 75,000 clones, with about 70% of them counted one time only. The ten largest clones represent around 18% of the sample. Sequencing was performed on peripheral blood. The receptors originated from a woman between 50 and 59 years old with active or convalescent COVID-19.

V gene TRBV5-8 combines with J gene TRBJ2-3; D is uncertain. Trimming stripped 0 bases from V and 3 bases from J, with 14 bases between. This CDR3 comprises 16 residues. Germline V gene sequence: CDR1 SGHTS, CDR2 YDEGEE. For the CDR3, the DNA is TGTGCCAGCAGCTTGGGAGGCAACCTTGGAACAGATACGCAGTATTTT. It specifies CASSLGGNLGTDTQYF.

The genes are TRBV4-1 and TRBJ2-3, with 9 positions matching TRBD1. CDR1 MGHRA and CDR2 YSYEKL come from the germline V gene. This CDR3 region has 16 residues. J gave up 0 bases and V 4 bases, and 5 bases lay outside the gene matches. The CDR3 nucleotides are TGCGCCAGCAGCCCAAAACAGGGGGCCAGCACAGATACGCAGTATTTT. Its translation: CASSPKQGASTDTQYF.

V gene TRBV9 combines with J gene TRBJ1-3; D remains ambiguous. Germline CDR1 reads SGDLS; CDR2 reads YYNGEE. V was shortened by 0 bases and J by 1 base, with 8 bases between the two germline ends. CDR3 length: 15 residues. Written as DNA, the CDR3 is TGTGCCAGCAGCGTAGATGCGGTTTCTGGAAACACCATATATTTT. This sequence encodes CASSVDAVSGNTIYF.

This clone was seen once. For the CDR3, the DNA is TGTGCCAGCAGTGGAGACATTTACTACAATGAGCAGTTCTTC. Its translation is CASSGDIYYNEQFF. The rearrangement links TRBV2 to TRBJ2-1; no clear D. Germline V lookup: CDR1 SNHLY, CDR2 FYNNEI. V lost 4 bases to trimming and J lost 3 bases, with 10 bases between them. This CDR3 comprises 14 residues. The complete variable domain, with remaining parts taken from reference TRBV2 and TRBJ2-1, reads EPEVTQTPSHQVTQMGQEVILRCVPISNHLYFYWYRQILGQKVEFLVSFYNNEISEKSEIFDDQFSVERPDGSNFTLKIRSTKLEDSAMYFCASSGDIYYNEQFFGPGTRLTVL.

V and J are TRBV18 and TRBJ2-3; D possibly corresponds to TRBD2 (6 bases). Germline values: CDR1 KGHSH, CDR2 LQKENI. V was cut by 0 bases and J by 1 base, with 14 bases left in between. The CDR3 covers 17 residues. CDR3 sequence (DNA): TGTGCCAGCTCACCACCCTTTAGCGGAGAAGGCACAGATACGCAGTATTTT. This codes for CASSPPFSGEGTDTQYF. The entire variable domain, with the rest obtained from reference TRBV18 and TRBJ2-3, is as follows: NAGVMQNPRHLVRRRGQEARLRCSPMKGHSHVYWYRQLPEEGLKFMVYLQKENIIDESGMPKERFSAEFPKEGPSILRIQQVVRGDSAAYFCASSPPFSGEGTDTQYFGPGTRLTVL.

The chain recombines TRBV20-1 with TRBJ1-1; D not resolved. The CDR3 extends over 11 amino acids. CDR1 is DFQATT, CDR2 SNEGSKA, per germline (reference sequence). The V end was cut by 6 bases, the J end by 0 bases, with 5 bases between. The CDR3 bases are TGCAGTGCCCCCATGAACACTGAAGCTTTCTTT. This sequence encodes CSAPMNTEAFF.

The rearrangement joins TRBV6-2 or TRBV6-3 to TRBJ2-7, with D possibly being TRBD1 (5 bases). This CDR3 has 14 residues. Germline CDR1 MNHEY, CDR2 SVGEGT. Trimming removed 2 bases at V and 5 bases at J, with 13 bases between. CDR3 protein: CASSYLGGADEQYF. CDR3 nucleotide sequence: TGTGCCAGCAGTTACCTAGGTGGGGCGGACGAGCAGTACTTC.

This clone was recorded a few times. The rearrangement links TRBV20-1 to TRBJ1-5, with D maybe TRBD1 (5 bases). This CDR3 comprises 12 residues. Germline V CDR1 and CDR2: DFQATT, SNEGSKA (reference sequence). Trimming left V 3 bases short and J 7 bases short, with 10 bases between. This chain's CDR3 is CSASPDIQPQHF. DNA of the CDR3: TGCAGTGCTAGTCCGGACATACAGCCCCAGCATTTT.

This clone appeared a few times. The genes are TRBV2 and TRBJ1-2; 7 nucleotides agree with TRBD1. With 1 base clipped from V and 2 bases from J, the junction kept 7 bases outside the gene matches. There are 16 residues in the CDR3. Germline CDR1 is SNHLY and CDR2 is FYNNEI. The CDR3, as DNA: TGTGCCAGCAGTGAAGTAGTTGGGGACAGAAACTATGGCTACACCTTC. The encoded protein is CASSEVVGDRNYGYTF.

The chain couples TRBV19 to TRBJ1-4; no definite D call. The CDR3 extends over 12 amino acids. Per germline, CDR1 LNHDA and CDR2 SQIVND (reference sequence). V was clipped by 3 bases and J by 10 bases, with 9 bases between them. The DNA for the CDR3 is TGTGCCAGTAGTATTGGGCAGGTAAAACTGTTTTTT. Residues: CASSIGQVKLFF.

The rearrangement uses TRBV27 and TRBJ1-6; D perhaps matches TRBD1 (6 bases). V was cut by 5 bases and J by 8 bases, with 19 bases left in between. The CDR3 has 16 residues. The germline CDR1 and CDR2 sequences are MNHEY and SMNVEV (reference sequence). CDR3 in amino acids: CASSPRRQAVDSPLHF. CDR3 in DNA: TGTGCCAGCAGTCCTCGCCGACAGGCGGTTGATTCACCCCTCCACTTT.

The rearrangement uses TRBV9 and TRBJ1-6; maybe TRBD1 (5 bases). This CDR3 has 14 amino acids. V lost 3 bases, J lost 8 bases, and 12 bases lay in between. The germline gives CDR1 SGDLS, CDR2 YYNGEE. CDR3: CASSENPRDSPLHF. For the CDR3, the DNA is TGTGCCAGCAGCGAAAACCCCAGGGATTCACCCCTCCACTTT.

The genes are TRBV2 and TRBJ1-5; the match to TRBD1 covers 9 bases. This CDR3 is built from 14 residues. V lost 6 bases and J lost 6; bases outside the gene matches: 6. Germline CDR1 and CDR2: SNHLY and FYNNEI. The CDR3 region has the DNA TGTGCCAGCAGCCCAACAGGGGGCTTTCAGCCCCAGCATTTT. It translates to CASSPTGGFQPQHF.

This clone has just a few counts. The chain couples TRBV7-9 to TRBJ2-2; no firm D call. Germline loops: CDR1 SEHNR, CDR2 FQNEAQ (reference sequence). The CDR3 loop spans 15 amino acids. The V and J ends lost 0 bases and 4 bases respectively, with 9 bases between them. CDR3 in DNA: TGTGCCAGCAGCTTAGCGGTTAGCAGCACCGGGGAGCTGTTTTTT. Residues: CASSLAVSSTGELFF.

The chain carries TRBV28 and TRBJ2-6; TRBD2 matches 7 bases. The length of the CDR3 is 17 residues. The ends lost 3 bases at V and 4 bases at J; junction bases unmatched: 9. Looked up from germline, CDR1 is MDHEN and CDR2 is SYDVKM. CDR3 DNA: TGTGCCAGCAGTTTGGGAGGGCGAATCTCAGGGGCCAACGTCCTGACTTTC. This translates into CASSLGGRISGANVLTF.

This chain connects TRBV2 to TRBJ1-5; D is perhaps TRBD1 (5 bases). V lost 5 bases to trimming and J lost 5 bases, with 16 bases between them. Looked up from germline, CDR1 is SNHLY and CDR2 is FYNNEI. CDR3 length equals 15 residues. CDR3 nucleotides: TGTGCCAGCAGTCCCGCGCTGGGGGGTTATCAGCCCCAGCATTTT. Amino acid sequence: CASSPALGGYQPQHF.

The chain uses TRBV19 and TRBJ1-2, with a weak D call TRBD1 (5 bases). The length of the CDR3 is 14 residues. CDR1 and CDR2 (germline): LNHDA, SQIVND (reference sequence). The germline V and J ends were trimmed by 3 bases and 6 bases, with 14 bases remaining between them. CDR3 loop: CASSMSRAMDGYTF. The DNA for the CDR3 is TGTGCCAGTAGTATGTCCAGGGCTATGGATGGCTACACCTTC.